This entry describes one T cell receptor beta chain. No antigen is known for it. These data originate in a study of OX40 agonist ivuxolimab in advanced cancers. Study-level information: The diagnoses of dose-escalation patients were hepatocellular carcinoma, melanoma, renal cell or head and neck cancer.

Assay used: immunoSEQ multiplex PCR; TCRdb lists only in-frame clones, some missing. The sample comprises about 60,000 clones, roughly 90% of which are singletons, and around 0.65% rests with the top ten. The V end was cut by 8 bases, the J end by 5 bases, with 18 bases between. Germline V gene sequence: CDR1 MNHNY, CDR2 SVGAGI (reference sequence). This CDR3 contains 14 residues. General study points: Researchers did not establish what antigens the expanded peripheral T cells target.

Material: CD4+ or CD8+ T cells sorted from blood, obtained in a trial of the OX40 agonist ivuxolimab. The source of this sequence is an adult with an advanced solid tumor such as melanoma, head and neck, liver or kidney cancer. The chain joins TRBV6-6 to TRBJ1-2; D unclear. The chain's CDR3 is CASCEGDRAYGYTF. Written as DNA, the CDR3 is TGTGCCAGCTGTGAGGGCGACCGGGCATATGGCTACACCTTC.